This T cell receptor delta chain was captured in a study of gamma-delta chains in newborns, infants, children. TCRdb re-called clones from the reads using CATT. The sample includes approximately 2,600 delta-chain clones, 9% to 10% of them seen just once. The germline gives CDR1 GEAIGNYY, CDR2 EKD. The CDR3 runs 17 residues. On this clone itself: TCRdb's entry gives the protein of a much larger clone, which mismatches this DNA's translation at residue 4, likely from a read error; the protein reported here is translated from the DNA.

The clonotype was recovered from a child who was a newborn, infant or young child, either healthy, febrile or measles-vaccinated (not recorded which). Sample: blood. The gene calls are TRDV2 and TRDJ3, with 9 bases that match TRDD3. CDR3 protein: CACGTVGDTWDTRQMFF. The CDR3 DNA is TGTGCCTGTGGCACCGTGGGGGATACCTGGGACACCCGACAGATGTTTTTC.